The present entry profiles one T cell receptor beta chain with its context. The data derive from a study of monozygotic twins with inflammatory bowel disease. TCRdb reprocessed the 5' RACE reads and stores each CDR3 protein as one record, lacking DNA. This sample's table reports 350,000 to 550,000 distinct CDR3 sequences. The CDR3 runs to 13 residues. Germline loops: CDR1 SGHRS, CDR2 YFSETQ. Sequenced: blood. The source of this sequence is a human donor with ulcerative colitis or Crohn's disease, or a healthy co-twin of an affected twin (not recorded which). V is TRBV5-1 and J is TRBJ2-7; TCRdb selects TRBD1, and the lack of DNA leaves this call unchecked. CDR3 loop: CASSGDGLSEQYF.